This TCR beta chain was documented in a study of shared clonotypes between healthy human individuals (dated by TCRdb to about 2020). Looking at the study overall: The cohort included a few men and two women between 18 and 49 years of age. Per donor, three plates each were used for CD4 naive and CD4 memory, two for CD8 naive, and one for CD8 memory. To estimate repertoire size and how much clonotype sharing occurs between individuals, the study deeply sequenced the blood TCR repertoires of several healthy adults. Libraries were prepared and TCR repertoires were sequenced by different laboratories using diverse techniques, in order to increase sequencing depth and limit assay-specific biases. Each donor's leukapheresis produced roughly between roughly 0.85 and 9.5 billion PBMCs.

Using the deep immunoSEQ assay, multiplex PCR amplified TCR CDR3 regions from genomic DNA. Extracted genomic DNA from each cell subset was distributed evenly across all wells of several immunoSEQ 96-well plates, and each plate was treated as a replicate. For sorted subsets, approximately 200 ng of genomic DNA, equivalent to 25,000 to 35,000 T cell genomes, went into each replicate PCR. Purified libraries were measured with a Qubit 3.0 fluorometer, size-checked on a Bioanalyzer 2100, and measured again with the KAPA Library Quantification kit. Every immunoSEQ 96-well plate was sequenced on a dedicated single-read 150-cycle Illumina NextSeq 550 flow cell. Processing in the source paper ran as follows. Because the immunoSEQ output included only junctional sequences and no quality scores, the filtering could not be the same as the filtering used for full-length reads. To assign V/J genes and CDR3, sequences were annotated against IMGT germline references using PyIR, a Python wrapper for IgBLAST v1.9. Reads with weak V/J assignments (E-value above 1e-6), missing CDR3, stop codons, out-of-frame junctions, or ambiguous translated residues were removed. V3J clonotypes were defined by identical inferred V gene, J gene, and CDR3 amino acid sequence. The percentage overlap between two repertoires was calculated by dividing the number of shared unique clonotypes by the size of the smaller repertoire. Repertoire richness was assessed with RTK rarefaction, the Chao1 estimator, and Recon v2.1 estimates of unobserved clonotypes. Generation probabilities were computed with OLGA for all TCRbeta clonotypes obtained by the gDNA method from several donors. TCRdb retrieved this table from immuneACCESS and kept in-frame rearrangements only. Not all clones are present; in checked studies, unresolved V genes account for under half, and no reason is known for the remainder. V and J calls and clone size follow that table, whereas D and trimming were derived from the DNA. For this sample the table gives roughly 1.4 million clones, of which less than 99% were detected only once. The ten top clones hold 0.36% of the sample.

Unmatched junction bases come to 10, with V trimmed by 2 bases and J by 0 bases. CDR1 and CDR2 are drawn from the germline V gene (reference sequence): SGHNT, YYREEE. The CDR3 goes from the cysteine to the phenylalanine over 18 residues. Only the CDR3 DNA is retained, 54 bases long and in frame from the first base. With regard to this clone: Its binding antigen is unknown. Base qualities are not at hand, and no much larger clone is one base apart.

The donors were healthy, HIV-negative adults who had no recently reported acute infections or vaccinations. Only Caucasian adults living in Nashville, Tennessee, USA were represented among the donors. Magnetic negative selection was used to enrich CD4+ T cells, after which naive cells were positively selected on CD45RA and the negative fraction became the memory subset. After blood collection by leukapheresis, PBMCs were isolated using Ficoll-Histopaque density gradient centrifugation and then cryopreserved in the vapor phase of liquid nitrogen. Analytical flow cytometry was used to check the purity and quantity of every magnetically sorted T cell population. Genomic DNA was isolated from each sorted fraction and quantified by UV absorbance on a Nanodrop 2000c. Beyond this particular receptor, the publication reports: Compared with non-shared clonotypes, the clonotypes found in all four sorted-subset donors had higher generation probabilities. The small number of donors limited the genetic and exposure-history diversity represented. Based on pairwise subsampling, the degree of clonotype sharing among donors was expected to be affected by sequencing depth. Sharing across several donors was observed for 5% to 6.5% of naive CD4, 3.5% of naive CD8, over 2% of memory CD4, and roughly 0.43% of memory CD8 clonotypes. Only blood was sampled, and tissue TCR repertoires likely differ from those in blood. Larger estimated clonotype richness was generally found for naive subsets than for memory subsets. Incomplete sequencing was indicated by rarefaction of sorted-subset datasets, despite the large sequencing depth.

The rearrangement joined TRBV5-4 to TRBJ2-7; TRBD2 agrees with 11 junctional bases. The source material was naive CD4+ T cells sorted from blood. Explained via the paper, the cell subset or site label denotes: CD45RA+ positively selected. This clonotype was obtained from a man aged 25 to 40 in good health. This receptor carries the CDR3 CASSLGLAGGKSSYEQYF. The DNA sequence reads TGTGCCAGCAGCTTAGGGCTAGCGGGAGGAAAGAGCTCCTACGAGCAGTACTTC.